This T cell receptor (beta chain) was identified during a study of T cells after yellow fever vaccination. TCRdb re-derived calls from the 5' RACE reads in MiXCR, one entry per CDR3 protein. The data show approximately 250,000 distinct CDR3 sequences, approximately 6.8% seen once. V was shortened by 5 bases and J by 5 bases, with 18 bases between the two germline ends. This CDR3 is built from 16 residues. The germline V gene has CDR1 SGHVS and CDR2 FNYEAQ. The TCR was taken from a young man who received the YFV17D yellow fever vaccine. The rearrangement uses TRBV7-6 and TRBJ1-4; the D gene is possibly TRBD1 (5 bases). Sequencing was performed on CD4+ T cells sorted from PBMCs, taken on the day of the yellow fever booster vaccination. The CDR3 sequence is CASSGRNTGINEKLFF. The CDR3 bases are TGTGCCAGCAGCGGAAGAAACACAGGAATCAATGAAAAACTGTTTTTT.